This T cell receptor beta chain was captured by sequencing in a study of shared clonotypes between healthy human individuals. Donors were healthy HIV-negative adults without recently reported acute infections or vaccinations. Points on this clone: Its antigen is unknown.

Study-level findings and limits: Researchers sampled only blood; tissue repertoires likely differ.

Some clones are missing from TCRdb's copy, which holds only in-frame ones; the method was immunoSEQ multiplex PCR. Here the sample spans approximately 470,000 clones, roughly 80% being singletons. Germline V CDR1 and CDR2: SEHNR, FQNEAQ (reference sequence). This CDR3 region has 16 residues. With 1 base clipped from V and 5 bases from J, the junction kept 9 bases outside the gene matches. Sequencing was performed on PBMCs. The J gene is TRBJ2-3, the V gene TRBV7-9; 7 bases are a match to TRBD1. The TCR sequence derives from a woman aged 40 to 50 in good health. Some clones in this sample may be carry-over from other donors' samples. The CDR3 nucleotides read TGTGCCAGCAGCTTAGATCCGACAGGGTTAGGAGATACGCAGTATTTT. Its translation is CASSLDPTGLGDTQYF.